This TCR beta chain was recorded in a study of vaccination effects on CD4 cells after COVID-19. About the research overall: Samples were given by two convalescent patients 16 days and one week before vaccination.

The germline gives CDR1 MNHEY, CDR2 SMNVEV (reference sequence). V gave up 3 bases and J gave up 4 bases; unmatched junction bases: 9. CDR3 length: 16 amino acids. Expansion of antigen-specific CD4+ T cells with viral peptide pools was carried out by the ViraFEST assay before sequencing. Upon completion of 10 to 11 days in culture, CD4+ T cells were isolated. Convalescent patients had PCR-confirmed SARS-CoV-2 infection between March and December 2020. Peptides at about 10 ug/ml and IL-2 at roughly 9.3 IU/ml were added to two million PBMC per well. With respect to this clone: The target antigen is unknown.

The method was immunoSEQ multiplex PCR; TCRdb's version includes in-frame clones alone and lacks a portion of them. The repertoire holds tens of thousands of clones, with roughly three quarters as singletons. This TCR was recovered from a human donor who had a prior SARS-CoV-2 infection. The chain recombines TRBV27 with TRBJ2-1, with 7 bases that match TRBD2. Here the sequenced sample was CD4+ T cells from PBMCs cultured with HIV peptides, taken before COVID-19 vaccination. Noted subset: HIV-1 Nef peptide pool negative control/reference culture. CDR3 protein: CASSFTRGGAYNEQFF. The CDR3 nucleotides read TGTGCCAGCAGTTTTACTCGCGGGGGAGCGTACAATGAGCAGTTCTTC.